The TCR beta chain under discussion was sequenced for a study of blood T cell repertoires in COVID-19. Study information: Acute and convalescent COVID-19 samples came from the United States, Italy and Spain.

This table comes from immunoSEQ multiplex PCR, and its TCRdb copy is limited to in-frame clones, with some not included. The data contain some 200,000 clones, about 86% of them singletons. Germline CDR1 reads SGHVS; CDR2 reads FQNEAQ. The CDR3 sequence is 15 residues long. V lost 1 base and J 0 bases, leaving 7 bases between the germline ends. The TCR sequence derives from a woman in her twenties or thirties who had recovered from COVID-19. Specimen: peripheral blood. The chain has TRBV7-8 and TRBJ1-3, with unresolved D. The CDR3 region is CASSLGPNSGNTIYF. The CDR3 nucleotides are TGTGCCAGCAGCTTAGGGCCGAACTCTGGAAACACCATATATTTT.